This entry is about one TCR beta chain. Its antigen is still unknown. This sample is part of a study of cytomegalovirus exposure and HLA in healthy donors. About the research overall: A previous analysis identified approximately 120 million unique TCR beta sequences derived from about 180 million T cells. Findings and caveats of the study: As a later analysis showed, several of the most significant clusters appeared to be linked to common viral pathogens.

The PCR contained 60 Vbeta and 13 Jbeta primers. TCRdb's copy holds only in-frame clones and misses some; the assay was immunoSEQ multiplex PCR. The table has some 93,000 clones, about four fifths seen once. The ends lost 4 bases at V and 4 bases at J; junction bases unmatched: 7. This CDR3 has 15 amino acids. Per germline, CDR1 SGHRS and CDR2 YFSETQ. The source is a man in his fifties or sixties in good health and CMV-seronegative. Sequencing used PBMCs. The chain couples TRBV5-1 to TRBJ2-5; TRBD1 aligns across 10 bases. CDR3 sequence (DNA): TGCGCCAGCAGCCCCGGACAGGGGGTAGGAGAGACCCAGTACTTC. It translates to CASSPGQGVGETQYF.